Listed here are 27 T cell receptor beta chains from one sample, sequenced in a study of shared clonotypes between healthy human individuals (dated by TCRdb to the early 2020s). For the CD8 naive samples, CD45RO-negative cells were positively selected for CCR7, yielding a CD45RA+CCR7+ population from which TemRA cells were excluded. The method was the immunoSEQ multiplex PCR assay. TCRdb obtained this table from immuneACCESS and retained in-frame rearrangements with V and J assigned. These tables miss some clones; where compared with another copy, unresolved V genes account for less than half of the shortfall, and the remainder is unexplained. The sample includes some 2 million clones, with approximately 94% observed a single time. Clones ranked in the top ten supply 1% to 1.3% of the sample. Sequences were obtained from naive CD8+ T cells sorted from blood. Interpreted using the paper, the cell subset or site label stands for: CD45RA+CCR7+. Every receptor here comes from a man between 18 and 29 years old in good health.

V is TRBV27 and J is TRBJ1-5; D ambiguous. The V end lost 2 bases, the J end lost 1 base, and 12 bases lay between the germline ends. CDR1 and CDR2 from the germline V gene are MNHEY and SMNVEV (reference sequence). CDR3 length: 16 residues. CDR3 nucleotides: TGTGCCAGCAGTTTACTAGGTCAGCAAAGCAATCAGCCCCAGCATTTT. Protein sequence: CASSLLGQQSNQPQHF.

The CDR3 DNA reads TGTGCCAGCAGATCAATATCGGGGGGCGCAGGAAAAACTGAAGCTTTCTTT. Translation gives CASRSISGGAGKTEAFF. The chain employs TRBV2 and TRBJ1-1, with D possibly matching TRBD1 (6 bases). Germline CDR1 and CDR2: SNHLY and FYNNEI. The CDR3 has 17 amino acids. With 6 bases removed from V and 5 bases from J, the gap between germline ends came to 25 bases. The full variable domain, rest sourced from reference TRBV2 and TRBJ1-1, is EPEVTQTPSHQVTQMGQEVILRCVPISNHLYFYWYRQILGQKVEFLVSFYNNEISEKSEIFDDQFSVERPDGSNFTLKIRSTKLEDSAMYFCASRSISGGAGKTEAFFGQGTRLTVV.

The chain has TRBV7-9 and TRBJ2-3, with 10 positions matching TRBD2. Losses at the gene ends were 5 bases for V and 1 base for J; bases not matched to a gene: 9. The CDR3 extends over 17 amino acids. Germline values: CDR1 SEHNR, CDR2 FQNEAQ (reference sequence). The CDR3 spells CASSGLAGGDGTDTQYF. The CDR3 DNA reads TGTGCCAGCAGCGGATTAGCGGGGGGCGACGGCACAGATACGCAGTATTTT.

The chain recombines TRBV5-1 with TRBJ2-7; tentatively, D is TRBD1 (6 bases). The V end was cut by 4 bases, the J end by 3 bases, with 11 bases between. Per the germline V gene, CDR1 is SGHRS and CDR2 is YFSETQ. The CDR3 totals 13 residues. Here the CDR3 reads CASSPGHFYEQYF. Written as DNA, the CDR3 is TGCGCCAGCAGCCCGGGACACTTCTACGAGCAGTACTTC.

Note on this clone: The CDR3 does not close with the conserved phenylalanine or tryptophan, likely indicating a read error. The limits of the CDR3 on the DNA are not certain, so only TCRdb's listed CDR3 is given. This chain links TRBV23-1 with TRBJ1-2; the D call of TRBD1 is as the table states it, not checked on the DNA. TRBV23-1 has ORF status, its function being uncertain. The CDR3 is 13 amino acids long, termini counted. The CDR3 here is CASSQSPGQGLLV.

This rearrangement joins TRBV11-3 to TRBJ1-1; D not certain. CDR1 and CDR2 from the germline V gene are SGHNT and YENEEA. The CDR3 is 18 residues long. V was shortened by 5 bases and J by 1 base, with 23 bases between the two germline ends. As DNA, the CDR3 is TGTGCCAGCAGCCCGAGCGGGCCCCGCGAAGCCGGGAACACTGAAGCTTTCTTT. This encodes CASSPSGPREAGNTEAFF.

Comment on this clone: The sample carries other DNA sequences with the same CDR3. The chain employs TRBV9 and TRBJ1-3; 8 bases map to TRBD1. J lost 0 bases, V lost 0 bases, and 2 bases had no gene match. Germline assignment: CDR1 SGDLS and CDR2 YYNGEE. The CDR3 has 16 residues. The CDR3: CASSVGTGLSGNTIYF. Written as DNA, the CDR3 is TGTGCCAGCAGCGTAGGGACAGGGCTCTCTGGAAACACCATATATTTT. Combining the CDR3 with reference TRBV9 and TRBJ1-3 gives the whole variable domain DSGVTQTPKHLITATGQRVTLRCSPRSGDLSVYWYQQSLDQGLQFLIQYYNGEERAKGNILERFSAQQFPDLHSELNLSSLELGDSALYFCASSVGTGLSGNTIYFGEGSWLTVV.

The V gene is TRBV6-6, the J gene TRBJ1-1, with D unresolved. V lost 4 bases and J 4 bases, leaving 19 bases between the germline ends. This CDR3 region has 16 residues. CDR1 and CDR2 from the germline V gene are MNHNY and SVGAGI (reference sequence). In nucleotides, the CDR3 is TGTGCCAGCAGTTCCGTACCATTTTCCATTGGCACTGAAGCTTTCTTT. Protein sequence: CASSSVPFSIGTEAFF.

The chain carries TRBV13 and TRBJ1-6; D not resolved. Germline values: CDR1 PRHDT, CDR2 FYEKMQ (reference sequence). The ends were cut back, 5 bases at V and 6 bases at J, with 14 bases in the middle. There are 15 residues in the CDR3. The CDR3: CASSPGYSVNSPLHF. The CDR3 DNA is TGTGCCAGCAGCCCGGGTTACAGCGTTAATTCACCCCTCCACTTT. The variable domain in full, with the rest retrieved from reference TRBV13 and TRBJ1-6, is AAGVIQSPRHLIKEKRETATLKCYPIPRHDTVYWYQQGPGQDPQFLISFYEKMQSDKGSIPDRFSAQQFSDYHSELNMSSLELGDSALYFCASSPGYSVNSPLHFGNGTRLTVT.

As regards this clone: Other nucleotide sequences from this sample produce the same CDR3. The V call is TRBV11-2, the J call TRBJ2-7; D remains unclear. CDR3 length equals 12 residues. V lost 3 bases and J 4 bases, leaving 7 bases between the germline ends. CDR1 and CDR2 (germline): SGHAT, FQNNGV. The CDR3 sequence: CASSLGSYEQYF. CDR3 coding DNA: TGTGCCAGCAGCTTGGGCAGTTACGAGCAGTACTTC.

This chain joins TRBV27 and TRBJ2-1; D is possibly TRBD2 (6 bases). V gave up 8 bases and J gave up 0 bases, with 8 bases separating them. Per germline, CDR1 MNHEY and CDR2 SMNVEV (reference sequence). CDR3 size: 13 residues. CDR3 region: CASGGISYNEQFF. The CDR3 coding sequence is TGTGCCAGCGGAGGGATCTCCTACAATGAGCAGTTCTTC.

The CDR3 bases are TGTGCCAGCAGTCTGGCAGCAGGGCAAACTAATGAAAAACTGTTTTTT. Amino acids: CASSLAAGQTNEKLFF. The chain is built from TRBV28 and TRBJ1-4; D is perhaps TRBD1 (5 bases). Germline CDR1 and CDR2: MDHEN and SYDVKM. This CDR3 has 16 amino acids. The V end was cut by 5 bases, the J end by 1 base, with 14 bases between. The full variable domain, in which reference TRBV28 and TRBJ1-4 provide the parts outside the CDR3, is DVKVTQSSRYLVKRTGEKVFLECVQDMDHENMFWYRQDPGLGLRLIYFSYDVKMKEKGDIPEGYSVSREKKERFSLILESASTNQTSMYLCASSLAAGQTNEKLFFGSGTQLSVL.

The CDR3 region has the DNA TGTGCCAGCAGCTCCCCGACAGGGATGGGCTACACCTTC. Protein sequence: CASSSPTGMGYTF. The chain carries TRBV11-2 and TRBJ1-2, with TRBD1 matching over 7 bases. V lost 4 bases, J lost 8 bases, and 7 bases stayed unmatched. Per germline, CDR1 SGHAT and CDR2 FQNNGV. The CDR3 extends over 13 amino acids.

The rearrangement uses TRBV7-6 and TRBJ2-7, with D perhaps matching TRBD1 or TRBD2 (5 bases each). CDR1 is SGHVS and CDR2 is FNYEAQ in the germline V gene. The germline V and J ends were trimmed by 5 bases and 2 bases, with 10 bases remaining between them. The CDR3 is 13 amino acids. The CDR3 reads CASSPGRTYEQYF. The CDR3 region has the DNA TGTGCCAGCAGCCCGGGACGGACCTACGAGCAGTACTTC.

This clone has a single count. This chain links TRBV7-9 with TRBJ2-1; D might be TRBD2 (7 bases). This CDR3 spans 13 amino acids. V lost 6 bases and J lost 9, with 15 bases in between. The germline V gene has CDR1 SEHNR and CDR2 FQNEAQ (reference sequence). CDR3 in amino acids: CASRNPGGFEQFF. DNA of the CDR3: TGTGCCAGCAGGAATCCGGGGGGCTTTGAGCAGTTCTTC.

This rearrangement joins TRBV5-8 to TRBJ2-3; 7 positions match TRBD1. The germline V gene encodes CDR1 SGHTS and CDR2 YDEGEE. There are 14 residues in the CDR3. The V and J ends lost 9 bases and 0 bases, in that order; junction bases with no gene match: 7. As DNA, the CDR3 is TGTGCCACTGAACCGGGACAGAGCACAGATACGCAGTATTTT. Protein sequence: CATEPGQSTDTQYF.

The rearrangement joins TRBV2 to TRBJ2-1; TRBD1 matches 8 bases. Germline-derived CDR1 and CDR2 are SNHLY and FYNNEI. The V gene end was trimmed by 6 bases and the J gene end by 3 bases; junction bases not matched to a gene: 10. The CDR3 is 16 amino acids. The CDR3 DNA reads as TGTGCCAGCAGCGGGTTATTAGGACAGGGCTACAATGAGCAGTTCTTC. It encodes CASSGLLGQGYNEQFF. Looking up the rest from reference TRBV2 and TRBJ2-1 gives the full variable domain: EPEVTQTPSHQVTQMGQEVILRCVPISNHLYFYWYRQILGQKVEFLVSFYNNEISEKSEIFDDQFSVERPDGSNFTLKIRSTKLEDSAMYFCASSGLLGQGYNEQFFGPGTRLTVL.

The chain employs TRBV15 and TRBJ2-7; D uncertain. The germline V and J ends were trimmed by 4 bases and 2 bases, with 12 bases remaining between them. CDR1 and CDR2 (germline): LNHNV, YYDKDF (reference sequence). The CDR3 runs to 14 residues. The chain's CDR3 is CATSTIGGAYEQYF. For the CDR3, the DNA is TGTGCCACCAGCACCATTGGCGGCGCCTACGAGCAGTACTTC.

The V and J genes are TRBV6-5 and TRBJ2-7, with 7 bases fitting TRBD1. V was pared by 2 bases and J by 3 bases, with 7 bases of the junction left unmatched. The CDR3 totals 15 residues. Germline V CDR1 and CDR2: MNHEY, SVGAGI. Here the CDR3 DNA reads TGTGCCAGCAGTTACGGGCAGGGGGACCGCTACGAGCAGTACTTC. Residues: CASSYGQGDRYEQYF.

The V call is TRBV27, the J call TRBJ2-7, with 10 bases that match TRBD1. CDR3 length: 15 residues. V trimming: 2 bases; J trimming: 5 bases; junction bases outside the gene matches: 6. Germline lookup yields CDR1 MNHEY and CDR2 SMNVEV (reference sequence). The CDR3 DNA is TGTGCCAGCAGTTTAGTCGGGACAGGGGTTGACGAGCAGTACTTC. It is translated as CASSLVGTGVDEQYF.

The chain employs TRBV7-9 and TRBJ2-5; D is perhaps TRBD1 (5 bases). The DNA matches TRBJ2-7 better at its end, which makes the J call doubtful. The length of the CDR3 is 15 residues. Germline-derived CDR1 and CDR2 are SEHNR and FQNEAQ (reference sequence). Here the CDR3 reads CASSLGQGRIYEQYF. DNA for the CDR3: TGTGCCAGCAGCTTAGGGCAGGGAAGGATCTACGAGCAGTACTTC.

This clone was seen just once. CDR3 bases: TGTGCCAGCAGCCCGGTTGGTGGCTACACCTTC. It codes for CASSPVGGYTF. The V gene is TRBV9, the J gene TRBJ1-2; D is unresolved. The V gene lost 4 bases and the J gene lost 7 bases, with 8 bases spanning the gap. Looked up from germline, CDR1 is SGDLS and CDR2 is YYNGEE. This CDR3 comprises 11 residues.

This clone was recorded only once. J is TRBJ2-1 and V is TRBV6-5, with D maybe TRBD1 (5 bases). The CDR3 has 13 residues. V was cut by 3 bases and J by 8 bases, with 11 bases left in between. The germline gives CDR1 MNHEY, CDR2 SVGAGI. The CDR3 protein is CASSYQGSDEQFF. The CDR3 nucleotides are TGTGCCAGCAGTTATCAGGGAAGCGATGAGCAGTTCTTC.

V usage is TRBV5-6 and J usage is TRBJ1-1; weak D call: TRBD1 (5 bases). V was pared by 3 bases and J by 4 bases, with 10 bases between. CDR3 length: 13 residues. Germline CDR1 and CDR2: SGHDT and YYEEEE. CDR3 residues: CASSYGTFTEAFF. In DNA, the CDR3 is TGTGCCAGCAGCTACGGGACGTTCACTGAAGCTTTCTTT.

The chain uses TRBV9 and TRBJ2-2; D is uncertain. The CDR3 is 13 amino acids. Germline assignment: CDR1 SGDLS and CDR2 YYNGEE. V was cut by 0 bases and J by 6 bases, with 6 bases left in between. DNA for the CDR3: TGTGCCAGCAGCGTAGCGACGTCCGGGGAGCTGTTTTTT. Encoded protein: CASSVATSGELFF.

The J gene is TRBJ2-3, the V gene TRBV9; D possibly matches TRBD1 or TRBD2 (5 bases each). The V end was cut by 3 bases, the J end by 3 bases, with 8 bases between. This CDR3 is 13 amino acids long. CDR1 and CDR2 (germline): SGDLS, YYNGEE. CDR3 bases: TGTGCCAGCAGCGCCTGGGGGACAGATACGCAGTATTTT. Amino acid sequence: CASSAWGTDTQYF.

This clone was detected once. The chain carries TRBV7-6 and TRBJ1-1; TRBD1 is a possible D gene (6 bases). CDR1 is SGHVS, CDR2 FNYEAQ, per germline. The CDR3 extends over 13 amino acids. V dropped 5 bases and J dropped 8 bases, with 15 bases sitting between them. The CDR3 loop is CASSLMAGTEAFF. CDR3 DNA: TGTGCCAGCAGCCTAATGGCCGGGACAGAAGCTTTCTTT.